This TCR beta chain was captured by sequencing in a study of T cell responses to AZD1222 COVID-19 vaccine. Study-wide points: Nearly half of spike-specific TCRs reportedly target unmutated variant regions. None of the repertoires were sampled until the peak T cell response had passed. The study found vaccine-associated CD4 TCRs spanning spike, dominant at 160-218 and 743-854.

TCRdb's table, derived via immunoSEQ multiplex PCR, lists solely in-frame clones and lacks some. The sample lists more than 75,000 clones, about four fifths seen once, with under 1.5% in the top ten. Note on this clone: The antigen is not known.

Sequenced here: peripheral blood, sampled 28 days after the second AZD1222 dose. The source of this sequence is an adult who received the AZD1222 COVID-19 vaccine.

The CDR3 sequence is CATKKPPTGGYTF. Here the CDR3 DNA reads TGTGCCACCAAAAAGCCCCCTACGGGAGGCTACACCTTC. This chain uses TRBV15 with TRBJ1-2; D gene uncertain. Germline V CDR1 and CDR2: LNHNV, YYDKDF (reference sequence). V was trimmed by 7 bases and J by 8 bases, leaving 17 bases between them. The CDR3 sequence is 13 residues long. The entire variable domain, with the rest obtained from reference TRBV15 and TRBJ1-2, is as follows: DAMVIQNPRYQVTQFGKPVTLSCSQTLNHNVMYWYQQKSSQAPKLLFHYYDKDFNNEADTPDNFQSRRPNTSFCFLDIRSPGLGDTAMYLCATKKPPTGGYTFGSGTRLTVV.